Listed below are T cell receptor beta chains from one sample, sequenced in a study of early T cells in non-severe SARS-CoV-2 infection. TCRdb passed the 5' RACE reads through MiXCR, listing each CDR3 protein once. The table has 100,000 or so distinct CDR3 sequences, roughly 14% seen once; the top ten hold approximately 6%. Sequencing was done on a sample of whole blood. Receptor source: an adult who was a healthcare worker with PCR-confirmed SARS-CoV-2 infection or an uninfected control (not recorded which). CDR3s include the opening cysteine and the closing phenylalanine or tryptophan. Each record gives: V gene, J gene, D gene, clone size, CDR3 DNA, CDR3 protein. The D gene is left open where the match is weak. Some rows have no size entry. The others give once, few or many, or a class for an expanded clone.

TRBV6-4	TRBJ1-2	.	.	TGTGCCAGCAGTCCGACCCAGACGAGCTACACCTTC	CASSPTQTSYTF
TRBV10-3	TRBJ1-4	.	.	TGTGCCATCAGTGAGTCAGAGGGAGGTAGAGAAAAACTGTTTTTT	CAISESEGGREKLFF
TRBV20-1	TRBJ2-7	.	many	TGCAGTGCTAGAGATTGGGCGGGACCTTCCTACGAGCAGTACTTC	CSARDWAGPSYEQYF
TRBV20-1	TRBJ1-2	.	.	TGCAGTGCTGCCGCGGGGCTCATCGATGGCTACACCTTC	CSAAAGLIDGYTF
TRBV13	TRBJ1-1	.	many	TGTGCCAGCAGTTCCAGGGCTTACACTGAAGCTTTCTTT	CASSSRAYTEAFF
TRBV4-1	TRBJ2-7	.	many	TGCGCCAGCAGCCAAGTGGGGGCTAGCGTCTCCTACGAGCAGTACTTC	CASSQVGASVSYEQYF
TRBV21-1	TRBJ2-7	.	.	TGTGCCAGCACCACGGACGGTGGGCTTCACGAGCAGTACTTC	CASTTDGGLHEQYF
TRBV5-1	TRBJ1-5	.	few	TGCGCCAGCAGCTTGGCAGGGGTGAACAATCAGCCCCAGCATTTT	CASSLAGVNNQPQHF
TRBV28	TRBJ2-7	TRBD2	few	TGTGCCAGCAGCCACCCCAGCGGGAGACGCCACGAGCAGTACTTC	CASSHPSGRRHEQYF
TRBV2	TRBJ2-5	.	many	TGTGCCAGCAGTGAGACAGGGAGGTACCAAGAGACCCAGTACTTC	CASSETGRYQETQYF
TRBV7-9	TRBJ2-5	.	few	TGTGCCAGCAGCTTACTCACTAGCATGAAAGAGACCCAGTACTTC	CASSLLTSMKETQYF
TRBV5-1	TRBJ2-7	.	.	TGCGCCAGCAGCTCCCAACTAGTTCCCCCCTACGAGCAGTACTTC	CASSSQLVPPYEQYF
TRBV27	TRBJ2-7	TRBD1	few	TGTGCCAGCCGTCTGGACAGGCGCGCCTACGAGCAGTACTTC	CASRLDRRAYEQYF
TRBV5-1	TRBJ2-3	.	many	TGCGCCAGCAACGGGGGTCGTGGGCAGTATTTT	CASNGGRGQYF
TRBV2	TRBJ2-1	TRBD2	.	TGTGCCAGCAGTGAGACTAGCGGCCTTAATGAGCAGTTCTTC	CASSETSGLNEQFF
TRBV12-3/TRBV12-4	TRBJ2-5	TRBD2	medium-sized	TGTGCCAGCAGTTTGAGCGATAGCGGGCTAGAGACCCAGTACTTC	CASSLSDSGLETQYF
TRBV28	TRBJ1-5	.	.	TGTGCCAGCAGTTCTGACAGCTGGAATCAGCCCCAGCATTTT	CASSSDSWNQPQHF
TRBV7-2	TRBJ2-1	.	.	TGTGCCAGCAGCCACCCGGGAAGAGGTGAGCAGTTCTTC	CASSHPGRGEQFF
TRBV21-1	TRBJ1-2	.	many	TGTGCCAGCCGCAACAGGGGGCGCGACTATGGCTACACCTTC	CASRNRGRDYGYTF
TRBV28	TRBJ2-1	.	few	TGTGCCAGCAGTTTATTTGGCACCCGGGGCCGACTTTACAATGAGCAGTTCTTC	CASSLFGTRGRLYNEQFF
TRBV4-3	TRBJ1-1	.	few	TGCGCCAGCGGCTTTGACGGAGGTTCCACTGAAGCTTTCTTT	CASGFDGGSTEAFF
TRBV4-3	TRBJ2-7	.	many	TGCGCCAGCAGCCAACCGGACGCTCCCTACGAGCAGTACTTC	CASSQPDAPYEQYF
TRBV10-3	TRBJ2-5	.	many	TGTGCCATCAGTGAGTCGGGAGTAGAGACCCAGTACTTC	CAISESGVETQYF
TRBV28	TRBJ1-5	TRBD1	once	TGTGCCAGCAGTCAGGGGGCGAGTACAGATACGCAGCATTTT	CASSQGASTDTQHF
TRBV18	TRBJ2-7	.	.	TGTGCCAGCTCAATCCAGGACGCTCGGGGGCAGTACTTC	CASSIQDARGQYF
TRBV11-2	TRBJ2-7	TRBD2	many	TGTGCCAGCAGCGGCCGACTAGCGGGACTATCCTACGAGCAGTACTTC	CASSGRLAGLSYEQYF
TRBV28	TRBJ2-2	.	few	TGTGCCAGCAGTTCACCCGGACTGGACACCGGGGAGCTGTTTTTT	CASSSPGLDTGELFF
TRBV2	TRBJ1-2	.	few	TGTGCCAGCAGTGAAGGCCGATTCTATGGCTACACCTTC	CASSEGRFYGYTF
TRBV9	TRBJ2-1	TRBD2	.	TGTGCCAGCAGCGCTGCTAGCGGGAGTGGGAATGAGCAGTTCTTC	CASSAASGSGNEQFF
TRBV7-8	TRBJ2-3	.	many	TGTGCCAGCAGCTTACCCCGACATACCAAAGACCTCACAGATACGCAGTATTTT	CASSLPRHTKDLTDTQYF
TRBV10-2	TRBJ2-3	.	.	TGCGCCAGCAGGGCTATCAGCACAGATACGCAGTATTTT	CASRAISTDTQYF
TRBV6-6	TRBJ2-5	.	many	TGTGCCAGCCGGGGAAACGGGCGGCGCGAGACCCAGTACTTC	CASRGNGRRETQYF
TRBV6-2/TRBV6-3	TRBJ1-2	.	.	TGTGCCAGCAGTTACGGAACACTTCACTATGGCTACACCTTC	CASSYGTLHYGYTF
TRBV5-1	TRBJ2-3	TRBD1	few	TGCGCCAGCAGGGGACAGGTCCTGTCGGATACGCAGTATTTT	CASRGQVLSDTQYF
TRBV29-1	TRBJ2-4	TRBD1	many	TGCAGCGTTGGGGGACAGGGAAACATTCAGTACTTC	CSVGGQGNIQYF
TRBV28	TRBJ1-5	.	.	TGTGCCAGCAGTATCGGACAGCCCCAGCATTTT	CASSIGQPQHF
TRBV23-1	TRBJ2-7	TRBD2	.	TGCGCCAGCAGTCACAGGACTAGCGGGGATACCTACGAGCAGTACTTC	CASSHRTSGDTYEQYF
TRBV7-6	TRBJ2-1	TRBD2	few	TGTGCCAGCAGCCTAGCGGGAGGGCCCCATGAGCAGTTCTTC	CASSLAGGPHEQFF
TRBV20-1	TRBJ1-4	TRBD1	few	TGCAGTGCTCGGGACAGGGCTAATGAAAAACTGTTTTTT	CSARDRANEKLFF
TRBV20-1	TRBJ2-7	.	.	TGCAGTGCTAGAGAATGGACAGAAACTTACGAGCAGTACTTC	CSAREWTETYEQYF
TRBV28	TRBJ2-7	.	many	TGTGCCAGCAGTTTCGGCGGAGGGAATCGGAAAGAGCAGTACTTC	CASSFGGGNRKEQYF
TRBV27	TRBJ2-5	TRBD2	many	TGTGCCAGCAGAATCGCGGCGGGAGTTGGAGAGACCCAGTACTTC	CASRIAAGVGETQYF
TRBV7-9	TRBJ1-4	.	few	TGTGCCAGCAGCTTATGGGGCGGTGAGAATAATGAAAAACTGTTTTTT	CASSLWGGENNEKLFF
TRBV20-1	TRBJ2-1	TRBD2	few	TGCAGTGCCACTAGCGGGAGCGCCTACAATGAGCAGTTCTTC	CSATSGSAYNEQFF
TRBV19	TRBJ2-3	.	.	TGTGCCAGTAGTGGTGGGACTACAGATACGCAGTATTTT	CASSGGTTDTQYF
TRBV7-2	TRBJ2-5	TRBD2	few	TGTGCCAGCAGCTTGCGACTAGCGGGAGAGACCCAGTACTTC	CASSLRLAGETQYF
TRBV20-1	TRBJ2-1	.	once	TGCAGTGCTAGAGAGGGTAGGCGTTATGAGCAGTTCTTC	CSAREGRRYEQFF
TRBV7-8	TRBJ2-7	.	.	TGTGCCAGCGGACTACACGAGCAGTACTTC	CASGLHEQYF
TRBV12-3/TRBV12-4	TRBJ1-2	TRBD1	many	TGTGCCAGCAGCCCTTCCACGGGACAGGGAGAAGGCTACACCTTC	CASSPSTGQGEGYTF
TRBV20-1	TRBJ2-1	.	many	TGCAGTGCTAGAGGCCTCGAACCAAACTCCTACAATGAGCAGTTCTTC	CSARGLEPNSYNEQFF
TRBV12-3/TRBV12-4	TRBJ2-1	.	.	TGTGCCAGCAGCTTGGGGCTTCCTGAGCAGCTCTTC	CASSLGLPEQLF
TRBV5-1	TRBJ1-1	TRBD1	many	TGCGCCAGCAGCTGGGATGGGGACAGGGGGAACACTGAAGCTTTCTTT	CASSWDGDRGNTEAFF
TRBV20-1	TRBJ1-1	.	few	TGCAGTGCTTATCTCGTCCTGGACACTGAAGCTTTCTTT	CSAYLVLDTEAFF